This TCR beta chain was found in a study of T cell repertoires in cytomegalovirus infection. This clonotype came up a few times. MiXCR, run by TCRdb on the reads, gives a single entry per CDR3 protein. This sample carries roughly 640,000 distinct CDR3 sequences, around 24% of them seen once, and the ten largest clones take less than 9.5%. CDR3 length equals 15 residues. Germline assignment: CDR1 MGHRA and CDR2 YSYEKL. J was trimmed by 0 bases and V by 2 bases; bases with no gene match: 2. The sequence came from a human donor in good health (CMV status not recorded). Some clones in this sample may be carry-over from other donors' samples. The V and J genes are TRBV4-1 and TRBJ2-7; TRBD2 matches at 9 bases. Sequencing was carried out using CD8+ T cells from PBMCs. The CDR3 DNA follows: TGCGCCAGCAGCCAAATAGCGGGGGACTCCTACGAGCAGTACTTC. Translated, it gives CASSQIAGDSYEQYF.